This T cell receptor beta chain was captured in a study of vaccination and CD4 T cells after COVID-19 (dated by TCRdb to about 2022). Describing the broader study: Convalescent patients had a positive SARS-CoV-2 result on nasal swab PCR, and of these patients, several had mild disease and one had severe disease. Overlapping spike peptide pools from SARS-CoV-2 and from the common cold coronaviruses HCoV-NL63, HCoV-OC43 and HCoV-229E were used as culture stimuli. Post-vaccine blood samples were obtained a median of around 74 days after the second vaccine dose, with a range of about 14 to 250 days. The spike-specific CD4+ TCR repertoire was compared before and after mRNA vaccination in about nine COVID-19 convalescent patients and several infection-naive healthy vaccine recipients. Six males and four females were included in the convalescent cohort, with two Hispanic individuals, seven Caucasians, two Asians and one multiracial person represented. A few convalescent patients were sampled both early after vaccination (day 14) and late after vaccination (days 161 to 241). Post-COVID blood samples were collected from convalescent patients a median of around 96 days after diagnosis, with a range of roughly 35 to 170 days. In control cultures, a CEFX viral epitope pool was used as positive control, an HIV-1 Nef peptide pool was used as negative control, or no peptide was added. Two doses of either the Pfizer-BioNTech BNT162b2 vaccine (n=8) or the Moderna mRNA-1273 vaccine (n=2) were administered to participants. Study-wide findings and limitations: Nearly all vaccine-specific clones in convalescent patients (304 of 307) were mono-reactive for SARS-CoV-2 spike rather than cross-reactive with common cold coronaviruses. Relatively few convalescent patients were included in the study, and early timepoints after natural infection were not analyzed. In convalescent patients, a median around 89% of post-vaccine SARS-CoV-2-reactive clones were detected only after vaccination, suggesting vaccine-specific priming. Although the median number of SARS-CoV-2-reactive clonotypes went up from 21 after infection to some 37 after vaccination, the increase was not significant.

Library preparation was by PCR. DNA from cultured CD4+ T cells underwent TCR sequencing with the Oncomine TCR Beta short-read assay at the Johns Hopkins FTIC core. The QIAamp micro DNA kit was used to extract genomic DNA from the cultured CD4+ T cells. The Oncomine TCR Beta libraries from cultured CD4+ T cells were pooled using unique dual indexes and then sequenced on an Illumina iSeq 100. From the authors' description of their analysis: Non-productive sequences were removed, and CDR3s not starting with C, not ending with F or W, or shorter than 7 amino acids were discarded. The MANAFEST web application identified antigen-specific clonotypes by comparing peptide-stimulated wells against reference wells and other culture wells. For a clone to be called positive, the clone needed an FDR below 0.05, an odds ratio above 5, and a productive frequency above 0.1% in at least two of three replicate wells. Cross-reactive clonotypes were defined as significantly expanded in both SARS-CoV-2 spike wells and at least one common cold coronavirus spike condition. CDR3 homology was assessed with Levenshtein distances (stringdist) and unrooted phylogenetic trees (ape) in R version 3.6.1. Using fastp at Q25 and MiXCR, TCRdb reprocessed the public reads and kept productive beta chains. Entries that share a CDR3 protein sequence are merged under the most common genes and DNA. The V and J calls and clone size come from TCRdb's table, not from the authors' own analysis. Present in this sample are about 26,000 distinct CDR3 sequences, roughly two fifths of which were seen just once. The top ten clonotypes cover roughly 5% of the sample.

Regarding this clonotype: There is no known antigen for this receptor. No quality values exist for individual bases; no much larger clone is one base distant.

Interpreted using the paper, the time point label stands for: late sampling 161 to 241 days after vaccination in a few convalescent patients. The intended sense of this specimen's treatment or condition label: roughly 10-day PBMC culture with coronavirus spike peptide pools or control peptides (ViraFEST assay). The ViraFEST assay was used in the study, in which antigen-specific T cells were expanded with peptide pools and expanded clonotypes were subsequently identified by TCR sequencing. The convalescent patients' positive SARS-CoV-2 PCR tests were from March to December 2020, which was before the Alpha, Beta and Delta variants emerged in the United States. Each well held around 1.9 million PBMCs cultured with roughly 10 ug/ml peptide pools in IMDM containing 5% human AB serum and around 10 IU/ml IL-2. Half of the culture medium was replaced with fresh IL-2-containing medium on days 3 and 7. After more than 8 days of culture, CD4+ T cells were isolated by negative selection using the EasySep CD4+ T cell isolation kit. PBMCs were separated from whole blood using Ficoll-Paque Plus gradient centrifugation and then either used fresh or cryopreserved at -140C. Each culture condition was generally run in triplicate wells.

This clonotype was sampled from a human donor who had recovered from COVID-19. The specimen comprised CD4+ T cells from blood, cultured in vitro, sampled about 7 months after SARS-CoV-2 vaccination.

CDR3 sequence: CASSLEGMAGQFF. The bases read TGTGCCAGCAGCTTAGAGGGGATGGCAGGGCAATTCTTC. This chain joins TRBV7-2 to TRBJ2-1; 5 matching bases give a weak D call of TRBD1. At the junction V is shortened by 1 base and J by 16 bases, with 17 bases in between. From its cysteine to its phenylalanine, the CDR3 spans 13 amino acids. CDR3 DNA only is kept here, 39 bases in frame from base 1. CDR1 and CDR2 were assigned from the germline V gene as SGHTA and FQGNSA.